These T cell receptor beta chains were read from a single sample in a study of T cells in Graves' hyperthyroidism and ophthalmopathy. TCRdb called the multiplex PCR reads again in MiXCR, with one record for every CDR3 protein. The data hold hundreds of thousands of distinct CDR3 sequences, with about 13% observed a single time. Sequenced input: blood. The source is a woman aged 18-29 years with Graves' hyperthyroidism. CDR3s include the opening cysteine and the closing phenylalanine or tryptophan. Fields, in order: J gene, D gene, clone size, V gene, CDR3 DNA, CDR3 protein. The D gene is left open where the match is weak. Not every row has a clone size; where given, it reads once, few, many or a size class.

TRBJ2-1	TRBD2	.	TRBV28	TGTGCCAGCAGTTTCCCCCTCTATACTAGCGGGACAGATGAGCAGTTCTTC	CASSFPLYTSGTDEQFF
TRBJ2-3	TRBD2	.	TRBV5-5	TGTGCCAGCAGCTCGCCCGTGGGGGGGACAGATACGCAGTATTTT	CASSSPVGGTDTQYF
TRBJ2-7	TRBD1	few	TRBV19	TGTGCCAGTAGTATGGACCTCGGACAGGGCTACGAGCAGTACTTC	CASSMDLGQGYEQYF
TRBJ1-2	.	many	TRBV11-3	TGTGCCAGCAGCTTCAGCGAGTCTAACTATGGCTACACCTTC	CASSFSESNYGYTF
TRBJ1-1	TRBD1	many	TRBV28	TGTGCCAGCACCCTATTAATCGGGACAGGAACGAACACTGAAGCTTTCTTT	CASTLLIGTGTNTEAFF
TRBJ1-4	TRBD1	many	TRBV7-9	TGTGCCAGCAGCATTCCGGGACAGGCCTACGATGAAAAACTGTTTTTT	CASSIPGQAYDEKLFF
TRBJ1-1	.	many	TRBV16	TGTGCCAGCAGCCCCGCCCGGGTAGGGTTGAACACTGAAGCTTTCTTT	CASSPARVGLNTEAFF
TRBJ2-3	.	many	TRBV28	TGTGCCAGCAGTTTCCGAAGGGGTGCAGATACGCAGTATTTT	CASSFRRGADTQYF
TRBJ2-4	TRBD2	many	TRBV20-1	TGCAGTGCGGGTCCGACTAGCTCATCAAACATTCAGTACTTC	CSAGPTSSSNIQYF
TRBJ1-6	.	many	TRBV12-3/TRBV12-4	TGTGCCAGCAGTTTAGGGCCAGGGGCTGATTCACCCCTCCACTTT	CASSLGPGADSPLHF
TRBJ2-3	.	many	TRBV14	TGTGCCAGCAGCCAGGAGGGGCCTACCCCCACAGATACGCAGTATTTT	CASSQEGPTPTDTQYF
TRBJ1-5	.	many	TRBV2	TGTGCCAGCAGTGAAGAAGGGTATAGCAATCAGCCCCAGCATTTT	CASSEEGYSNQPQHF
TRBJ2-6	.	few	TRBV7-2	TGTGCCAGCAGCTTATGGAGGGCGTCTCTATCTGGGGCCAACGTCCTGACTTTC	CASSLWRASLSGANVLTF
TRBJ1-1	TRBD1	.	TRBV9	TGTGCCAGCACCCCAGGGGGGGCCCTGAGAACTGAAGCTTTCTTT	CASTPGGALRTEAFF
TRBJ2-1	.	many	TRBV29-1	TGCAGCGTCCCGGCTAGCGCCACGGACAATGAGCAGTTCTTC	CSVPASATDNEQFF
TRBJ1-5	.	few	TRBV5-5	TGTGCCAGCAGCTTCGGGGGAAGATACAATCAGCCCCAGCATTTT	CASSFGGRYNQPQHF
TRBJ1-1	.	many	TRBV12-3/TRBV12-4	TGTGCCAGCAGGGCAGAGTTTTCGGTTACTGAAGCTTTCTTT	CASRAEFSVTEAFF
TRBJ2-3	TRBD2	many	TRBV20-1	TGCAGTGCAACCGGGACTAGCGGCACAGATACGCAGTATTTT	CSATGTSGTDTQYF
TRBJ2-2	.	few	TRBV2	TGTGCCAGCAGTGCTCGACAGCTAAACACCGGGGAGCTGTTTTTT	CASSARQLNTGELFF
TRBJ2-2	.	many	TRBV11-1	TGTGCCAGCACCTTCCAGGAGGCCGGGGAGCTGTTTTTT	CASTFQEAGELFF
TRBJ2-6	.	.	TRBV7-2	TGTGCCAGCAGCTTCCGGGGACGGTCTGGGGCCAACGTCCTGACTTTC	CASSFRGRSGANVLTF
TRBJ1-1	.	many	TRBV11-1	TGTGCCAGCAGCGCAGGGAACACTGAAGCTTTCTTT	CASSAGNTEAFF
TRBJ2-1	.	many	TRBV7-9	TGTGCCAGCAGCTTAGCGGTGGTTGAGCAGTTCTTC	CASSLAVVEQFF
TRBJ2-7	.	few	TRBV5-5	TGTGCCAGCAGCTTGGACTATTTGGTACGGTACGAGCAGTACTTC	CASSLDYLVRYEQYF
TRBJ1-2	.	many	TRBV27	TGTGCCAGCAGCTTTACAGGGATGCAGTATGGCTACACCTTC	CASSFTGMQYGYTF
TRBJ1-5	.	.	TRBV4-1	TGCGCCAGCAGCAAAGGTTCGGGGGAACATCAGCCCCAGCATTTT	CASSKGSGEHQPQHF
TRBJ2-2	.	.	TRBV9	TGTGCCAGTCAAAACTTCGTCGGGGAGCTGTTTTTT	CASQNFVGELFF
TRBJ1-1	TRBD1	.	TRBV20-1	TGCAGTGCCCAAAAGCGATACAGGGGGCTCGAGGTGAACACTGAAGCTTTCTTT	CSAQKRYRGLEVNTEAFF
TRBJ2-4	TRBD2	few	TRBV10-3	TGTGCCATCGCGGGAGGGGACGGGTCCAAAAACATTCAGTACTTC	CAIAGGDGSKNIQYF
TRBJ1-2	TRBD1	.	TRBV9	TGTGCCAGCAGCAAGCACAGGGGGCGCGGCTATGGCTACACCTTC	CASSKHRGRGYGYTF
TRBJ1-2	.	few	TRBV5-5	TGTGCCAGCAGCTTGGCTTGGCAGCTTGACTATGGCTACACCTTC	CASSLAWQLDYGYTF
TRBJ1-6	.	many	TRBV11-2	TGTGCCAGCAGCTTAGGAGGCTTTTATAATTCACCCCTCCACTTT	CASSLGGFYNSPLHF
TRBJ2-7	.	many	TRBV11-1	TGTGCCAGCAGCTCAGGGGGGTATAACGACGAGCAGTACTTC	CASSSGGYNDEQYF
TRBJ2-1	TRBD2	many	TRBV11-1	TGTGCCAGCGGGAGGCTAGCGGGTAGGAGCTCCTACAATGAGCAGTTCTTC	CASGRLAGRSSYNEQFF
TRBJ2-7	.	many	TRBV14	TGTGCCAGCAGCCAATCATTGTGGGGCGAGCAGTACTTC	CASSQSLWGEQYF
TRBJ1-1	.	many	TRBV14	TGTGCCAGCAGCCAAGTATCAGACACTGAAGCTTTCTTT	CASSQVSDTEAFF
TRBJ1-2	.	many	TRBV20-1	TGCAGTGCTAGTAAGGGAAGCCAAGGAGGCTACACCTTC	CSASKGSQGGYTF
TRBJ2-2	TRBD1	many	TRBV20-1	TGCAGTGCTAGACGAGTACCCGGGACAGGATCCCCCCTAAGCACCGGGGAGCTGTTTTTT	CSARRVPGTGSPLSTGELFF
TRBJ2-3	TRBD2	few	TRBV25-1	TGTGCCAGCAGTGAATGGGCTAGCGGGGCGAGCACAGATACGCAGTATTTT	CASSEWASGASTDTQYF
TRBJ1-4	.	once	TRBV19	TGTGCCAGTAGTCCGAAAAAAGGGAGGACGGTGTTTTTT	CASSPKKGRTVFF
TRBJ2-7	TRBD2	many	TRBV28	TGTGCCAGCCCCCCCACGGGGGGTTTTGGCTGGTCAGCCTCGGTCTACGAGCAGTACTTC	CASPPTGGFGWSASVYEQYF
TRBJ1-6	.	few	TRBV6-6	TGTGCCAGCAGTTACGATGGCCGAGCTTTTAATTCACCCCTCCACTTT	CASSYDGRAFNSPLHF
TRBJ2-7	.	many	TRBV28	TGTGCCAGCAGTTTCGGTCCAAGCTACGAGCAGTACTTC	CASSFGPSYEQYF
TRBJ2-5	TRBD1	few	TRBV5-1	TGCGCCAGCCGGGACAGGGGGGATCTGAGAGAGACCCAGTACTTC	CASRDRGDLRETQYF
TRBJ2-3	.	.	TRBV12-3/TRBV12-4	TGTGCCAGCAGGTTAGGTCAGGGTTGGTGGGCAGATACGCAGTATTTT	CASRLGQGWWADTQYF
TRBJ2-1	TRBD2	many	TRBV7-9	TGTGCCAGCAGCTTAGAGGGGCGTTCCTCTAGCGGTTACAATGAGCAGTTCTTC	CASSLEGRSSSGYNEQFF
TRBJ1-3	.	few	TRBV7-6	TGTGCCAGCAGCACCGGACTTCCATACTCTGGAAACACCATATATTTT	CASSTGLPYSGNTIYF
TRBJ2-7	TRBD1	.	TRBV19	TGTGCCAGTAGACAGACAGGGGGCTACGAGCAGTACTTC	CASRQTGGYEQYF
TRBJ2-7	TRBD1	.	TRBV6-2/TRBV6-3	TGTGCCAGCAGCACGACAGGGGGCAACGAGCAGTACTTC	CASSTTGGNEQYF
TRBJ1-5	.	few	TRBV19	TGTGCCAGTAGTACTCTGGGCGTGGGGTATCAGCCCCAGCATTTT	CASSTLGVGYQPQHF
TRBJ2-5	TRBD2	many	TRBV7-2	TGTGCCAGCAGCTTCTTGAAAGCGGGAGGCGGGCAAGAGACCCAGTACTTC	CASSFLKAGGGQETQYF
TRBJ1-5	.	many	TRBV28	TGTGCCAGCAGTGTACCACAGGGAGGCAATCAGCCCCAGCATTTT	CASSVPQGGNQPQHF
TRBJ2-7	TRBD1	few	TRBV4-3	TGCGCCAGCAGCCGAGGGACAGGGGATTACGAGCAGTACTTC	CASSRGTGDYEQYF
TRBJ2-3	TRBD1	many	TRBV29-1	TGCAGCGTGGACAGGGACGGCACAGATACGCAGTATTTT	CSVDRDGTDTQYF
TRBJ1-1	.	many	TRBV12-3/TRBV12-4	TGTGCCAGCACCTTTTGGGTTAACACTGAAGCTTTCTTT	CASTFWVNTEAFF
TRBJ2-7	TRBD1	many	TRBV6-1	TGTGCCAGCAGGCCGGGACAGGGGAACTCCTACGAGCAGTACTTC	CASRPGQGNSYEQYF
TRBJ2-5	.	few	TRBV5-1	TGCGCCAGCAGCTTGCGAGGGGCCCAAGAGACCCAGTACTTC	CASSLRGAQETQYF
TRBJ1-6	.	.	TRBV30	TGTGCCTGGACAGGGATTCGTTCACCCCTCCACTTT	CAWTGIRSPLHF
TRBJ1-4	.	many	TRBV6-1	TGTGCCAGCAGTGTCCAGGCGGTAGGTGGTGAAAAACTGTTTTTT	CASSVQAVGGEKLFF
TRBJ2-5	.	many	TRBV20-1	TGCAGTGCAAAAGGGGTCCAAGAGACCCAGTACTTC	CSAKGVQETQYF